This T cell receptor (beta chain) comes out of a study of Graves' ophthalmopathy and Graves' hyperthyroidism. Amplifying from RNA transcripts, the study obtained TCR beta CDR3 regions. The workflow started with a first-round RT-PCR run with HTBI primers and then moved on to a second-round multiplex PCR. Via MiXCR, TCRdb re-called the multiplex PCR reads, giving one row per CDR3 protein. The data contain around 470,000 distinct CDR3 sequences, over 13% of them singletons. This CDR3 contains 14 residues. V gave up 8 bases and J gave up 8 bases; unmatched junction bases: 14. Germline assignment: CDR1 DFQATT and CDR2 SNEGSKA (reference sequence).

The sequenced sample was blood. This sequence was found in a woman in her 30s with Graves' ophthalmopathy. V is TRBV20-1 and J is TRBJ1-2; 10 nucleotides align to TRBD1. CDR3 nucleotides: TGCAGTTCTCACGGGGGGACAGGGGTCTTCGGCTACACCTTC. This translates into CSSHGGTGVFGYTF.